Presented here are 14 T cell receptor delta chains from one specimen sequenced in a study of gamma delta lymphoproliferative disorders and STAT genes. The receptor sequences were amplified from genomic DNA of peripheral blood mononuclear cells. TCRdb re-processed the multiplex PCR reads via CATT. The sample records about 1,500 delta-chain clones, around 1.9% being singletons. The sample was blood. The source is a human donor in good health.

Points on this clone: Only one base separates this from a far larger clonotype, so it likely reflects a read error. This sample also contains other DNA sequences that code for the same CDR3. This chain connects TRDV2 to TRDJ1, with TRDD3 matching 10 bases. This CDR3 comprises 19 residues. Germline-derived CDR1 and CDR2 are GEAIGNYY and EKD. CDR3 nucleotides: TGTGCCTGTGTCCCACTTACTGGGGGATCCAGCGGGGGGTACGATAAACTTATCTTT. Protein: CACVPLTGGSSGGYDKLIF.

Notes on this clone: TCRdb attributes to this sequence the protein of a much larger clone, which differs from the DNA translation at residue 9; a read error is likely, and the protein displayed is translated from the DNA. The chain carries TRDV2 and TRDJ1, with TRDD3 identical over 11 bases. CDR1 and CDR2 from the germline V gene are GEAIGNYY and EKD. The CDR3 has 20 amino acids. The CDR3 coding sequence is TGTGCCTGTGACACCGTGAAGAGAGCACTGGGGGATATAGTTGCCGATAAGCTCATCTTT. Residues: CACDTVKRALGDIVADKLIF.

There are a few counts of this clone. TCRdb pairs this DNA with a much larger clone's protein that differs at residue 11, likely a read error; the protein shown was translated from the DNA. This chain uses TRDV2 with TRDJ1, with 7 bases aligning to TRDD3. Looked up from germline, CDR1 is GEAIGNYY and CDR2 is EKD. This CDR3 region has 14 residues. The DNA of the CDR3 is TGTGCCTGTGACAGGCTGGGGGCTACCGATAGACTCATCTTT. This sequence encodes CACDRLGATDRLIF.

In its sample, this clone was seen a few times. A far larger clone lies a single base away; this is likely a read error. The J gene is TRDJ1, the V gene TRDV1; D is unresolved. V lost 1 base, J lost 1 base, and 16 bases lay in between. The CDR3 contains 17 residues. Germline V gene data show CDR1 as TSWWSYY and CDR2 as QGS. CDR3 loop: CALGERSMRPGTDKLIF. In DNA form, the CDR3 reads TGTGCTCTTGGGGAACGGTCGATGAGGCCCGGCACCGATAAACTCATCTTT.

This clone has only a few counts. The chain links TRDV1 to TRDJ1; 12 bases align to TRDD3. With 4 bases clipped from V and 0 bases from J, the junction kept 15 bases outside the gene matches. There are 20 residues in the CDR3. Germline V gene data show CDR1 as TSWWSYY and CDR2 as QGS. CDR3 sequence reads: CALGALPVTGGYRYTDKLIF. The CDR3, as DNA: TGTGCTCTTGGGGCCCTTCCCGTTACTGGGGGATACCGATACACCGATAAACTCATCTTT.

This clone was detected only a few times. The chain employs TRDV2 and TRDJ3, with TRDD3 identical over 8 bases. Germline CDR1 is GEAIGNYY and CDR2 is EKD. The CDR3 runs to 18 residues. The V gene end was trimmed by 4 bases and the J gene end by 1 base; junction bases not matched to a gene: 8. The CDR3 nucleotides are TGTGCCTGTGAACTCCGTACTGGGGGGTCCTGGGACACCCGACAGATGTTTTTC. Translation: CACELRTGGSWDTRQMFF.

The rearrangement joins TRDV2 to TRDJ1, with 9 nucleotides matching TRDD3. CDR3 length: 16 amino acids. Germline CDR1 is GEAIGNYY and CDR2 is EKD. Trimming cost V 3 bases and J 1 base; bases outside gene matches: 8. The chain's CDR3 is CACDALGDAFTDKLIF. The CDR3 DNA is TGTGCCTGTGACGCCCTGGGGGATGCTTTCACCGATAAACTCATCTTT.

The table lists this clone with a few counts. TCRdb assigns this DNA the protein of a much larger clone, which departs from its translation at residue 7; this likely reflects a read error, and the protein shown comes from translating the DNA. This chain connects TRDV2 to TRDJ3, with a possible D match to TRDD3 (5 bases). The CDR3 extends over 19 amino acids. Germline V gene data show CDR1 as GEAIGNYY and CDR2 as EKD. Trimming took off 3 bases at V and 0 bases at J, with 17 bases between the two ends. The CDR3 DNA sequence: TGTGCCTGTGACTTGCTGATCGAAGGGGACTCCTGGGACACCCGACAGATGTTTTTC. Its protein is CACDLLIEGDSWDTRQMFF.

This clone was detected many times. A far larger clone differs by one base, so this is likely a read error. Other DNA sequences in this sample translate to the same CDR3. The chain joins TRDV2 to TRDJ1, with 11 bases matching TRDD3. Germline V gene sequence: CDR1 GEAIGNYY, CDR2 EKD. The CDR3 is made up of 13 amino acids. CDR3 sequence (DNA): TGTGCCTGTGACACCCTGGGGGATACTATTCTCATCTTC. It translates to CACDTLGDTILIF.

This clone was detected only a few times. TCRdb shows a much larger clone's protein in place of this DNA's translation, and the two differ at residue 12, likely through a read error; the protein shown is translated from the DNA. CDR3 sequence reads: CACDPVGDTESCWDTRQMFF. The CDR3 nucleotides are TGTGCCTGTGACCCTGTGGGGGATACGGAGAGCTGCTGGGACACCCGACAGATGTTTTTC. J is TRDJ3 and V is TRDV2; 11 bases are shared with TRDD3. The CDR3 runs 20 residues. Germline values: CDR1 GEAIGNYY, CDR2 EKD. V lost 3 bases, J lost 3 bases, and 12 bases stayed unmatched.

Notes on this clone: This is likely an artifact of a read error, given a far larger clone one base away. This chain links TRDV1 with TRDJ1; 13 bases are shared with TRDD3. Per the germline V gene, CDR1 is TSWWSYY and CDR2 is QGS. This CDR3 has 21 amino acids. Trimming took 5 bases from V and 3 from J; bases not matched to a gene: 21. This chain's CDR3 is CALGKPFRYWGIRGIADKLIF. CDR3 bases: TGTGCTCTTGGGAAACCCTTCCGCTACTGGGGGATACGGGGGATCGCCGATAAACTCATCTTT.

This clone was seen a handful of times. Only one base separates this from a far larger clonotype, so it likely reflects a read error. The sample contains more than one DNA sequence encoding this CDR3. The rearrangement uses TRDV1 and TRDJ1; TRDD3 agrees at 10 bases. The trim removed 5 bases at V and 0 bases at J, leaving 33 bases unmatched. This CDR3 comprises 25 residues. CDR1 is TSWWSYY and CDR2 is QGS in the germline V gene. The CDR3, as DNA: TGTGCTCTTGGGCCTTGGGACCTATCCTTCCTGCGGGTTACTGGGGGATTGAAGTACACCGATAAACTCATCTTT. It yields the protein CALGPWDLSFLRVTGGLKYTDKLIF.

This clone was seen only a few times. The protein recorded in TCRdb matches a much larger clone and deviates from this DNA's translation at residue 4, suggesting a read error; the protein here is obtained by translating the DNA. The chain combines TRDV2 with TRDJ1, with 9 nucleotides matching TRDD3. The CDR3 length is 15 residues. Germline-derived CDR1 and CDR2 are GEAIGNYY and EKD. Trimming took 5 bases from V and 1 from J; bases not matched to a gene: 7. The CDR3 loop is CACGALGDGTDKLIF. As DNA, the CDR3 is TGTGCCTGTGGCGCCCTGGGGGATGGCACCGATAAACTCATCTTT.

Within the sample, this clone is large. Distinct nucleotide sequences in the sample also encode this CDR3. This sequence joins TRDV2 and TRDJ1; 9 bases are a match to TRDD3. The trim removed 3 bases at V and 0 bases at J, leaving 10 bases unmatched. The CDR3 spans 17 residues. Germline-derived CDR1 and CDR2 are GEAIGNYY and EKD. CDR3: CACDLLTGGPYTDKLIF. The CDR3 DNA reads TGTGCCTGTGACCTCCTTACTGGGGGACCCTACACCGATAAACTCATCTTT.